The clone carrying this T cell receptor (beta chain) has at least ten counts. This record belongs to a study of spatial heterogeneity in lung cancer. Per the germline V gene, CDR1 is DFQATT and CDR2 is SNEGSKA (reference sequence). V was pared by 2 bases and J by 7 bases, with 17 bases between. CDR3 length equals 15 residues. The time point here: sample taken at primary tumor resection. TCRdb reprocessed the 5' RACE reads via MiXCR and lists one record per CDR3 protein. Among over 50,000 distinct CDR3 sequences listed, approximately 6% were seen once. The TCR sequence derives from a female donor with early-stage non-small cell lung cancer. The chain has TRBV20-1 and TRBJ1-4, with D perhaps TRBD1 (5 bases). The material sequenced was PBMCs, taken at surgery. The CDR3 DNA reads TGCAGTGCTAGATCAGGGAATCATCCACTTGAAAAACTGTTTTTT. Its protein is CSARSGNHPLEKLFF.